This T cell receptor (beta chain) was sequenced for a study of blood T cell repertoires in COVID-19. V trimming: 3 bases; J trimming: 5 bases; junction bases outside the gene matches: 8. In germline, CDR1 is SGHRS, CDR2 YFSETQ. This CDR3 has 15 residues. Generated by immunoSEQ multiplex PCR, the TCRdb table keeps only in-frame clones and is missing some. Of 200,000 to 250,000 clones in the sample, approximately 87% were seen once. This receptor was obtained from a woman aged 45-59 years in a cohort exposed to, infected with or recovered from COVID-19 (not recorded which). V and J are TRBV5-1 and TRBJ2-5; 9 nucleotides line up with TRBD1. Sequences were obtained from PBMCs or T cells enriched from blood (not recorded which). The CDR3 loop reads CASSSGQGGGETQYF. The CDR3 bases are TGCGCCAGCAGCTCGGGACAGGGTGGAGGGGAGACCCAGTACTTC.